This TCR beta chain is from a study of vaccination effects on CD4 cells after COVID-19. Study-wide background: Everyone in the study got two shots of either the BNT162b2 or mRNA-1273 vaccine.

In regard to this clone: Its antigen is as yet unknown.

After expansion with viral peptide pools in the ViraFEST assay, antigen-specific CD4+ T cells were sequenced. Culture lasted approximately 10 days before CD4+ T cell isolation. On both days 3 and 7, half of the culture medium was replaced with IL-2 medium. The CDR3 consists of 15 residues. Trimming removed 5 bases from V and 4 bases from J, with 14 bases in between. CDR1 and CDR2 from the germline V gene are LGHDT and YNNKEL (reference sequence). TCRdb keeps only in-frame clones here, not all; method: immunoSEQ multiplex PCR. In the table there are some 20,000 clones, approximately 63% of which are singletons.

The J gene is TRBJ1-4, the V gene TRBV3-1 (or the pseudogene TRBV3-2); a weak D match, TRBD1 (5 bases). This specimen was CD4+ T cells from PBMCs cultured with HCoV-229E spike peptides, taken before COVID-19 vaccination. The clonotype comes from a human donor who received a COVID-19 vaccine. The CDR3 region is CASSNRDLFNEKLFF. CDR3 bases: TGTGCCAGCAGCAACCGGGACCTCTTTAATGAAAAACTGTTTTTT.